The next 26 T cell receptor beta chains were all read from a single sample in a study of blood T cell repertoires in COVID-19. Repertoires were generated with immunoSEQ multiplex PCR, while TCRdb's copy carries only in-frame clones and drops some. The sample records some 220,000 clones, 80% to 85% being singletons. Sequenced material: peripheral blood. Receptor source: a woman aged 60-75 years with acute or convalescent COVID-19.

The chain carries TRBV3-1 (or the pseudogene TRBV3-2) and TRBJ2-5; 12 bases line up with TRBD2. The CDR3 length is 14 residues. The V segment lost 4 bases and the J segment 9 bases; nucleotides outside the gene matches: 6. The V gene's germline CDR1 is LGHDT and CDR2 YNNKEL (reference sequence). Written as DNA, the CDR3 is TGTGCCAGCAGCCTCACTAGCGGGGGGCCCGCCCAGTACTTC. Amino acid sequence: CASSLTSGGPAQYF.

The chain combines TRBV5-6 with TRBJ2-7; 9 nucleotides align to TRBD1. Germline V gives CDR1 SGHDT, CDR2 YYEEEE. Trimming removed 0 bases from V and 0 bases from J; junction bases left unmatched: 10. The CDR3 spans 18 residues. The CDR3 DNA follows: TGTGCCAGCAGCTTGGGCCCTACACAGGGGGCGATCTCCTACGAGCAGTACTTC. It encodes CASSLGPTQGAISYEQYF.

The V gene is TRBV4-2, the J gene TRBJ2-7; a weak D match, TRBD2 (5 bases). There are 17 residues in the CDR3. The germline gives CDR1 LGHNA, CDR2 YNFKEQ. The ends were cut back, 0 bases at V and 2 bases at J, with 17 bases in the middle. The CDR3 DNA sequence: TGTGCCAGCAGCCAAGAGGAATCTAAACTAGTGCCCTACGAGCAGTACTTC. Protein: CASSQEESKLVPYEQYF.

The chain combines TRBV10-3 with TRBJ2-5; maybe TRBD1 (5 bases). This CDR3 has 14 amino acids. CDR1 is ENHRY, CDR2 SYGVKD, per germline. With 3 bases removed from V and 1 base from J, the gap between germline ends came to 9 bases. This CDR3 is CAISDSDSQETQYF. CDR3 in DNA: TGTGCCATCAGTGACTCAGACAGCCAAGAGACCCAGTACTTC.

V gene TRBV30 combines with J gene TRBJ1-1; D call uncertain. V lost 0 bases, J lost 4 bases, and 12 bases lay in between. This CDR3 has 14 amino acids. CDR1 is GTSNPN and CDR2 is SVGIG in the germline V gene (reference sequence). The chain's CDR3 is CAWSVSRGGTEAFF. The CDR3 region has the DNA TGTGCCTGGAGTGTATCCCGAGGTGGCACTGAAGCTTTCTTT.

The V and J genes are TRBV28 and TRBJ2-7; 9 bases are shared with TRBD1. The CDR3 has 12 residues. J gave up 6 bases and V 8 bases, and 5 bases lay outside the gene matches. Germline-derived CDR1 and CDR2 are MDHEN and SYDVKM. The CDR3 DNA sequence: TGTGCCAGCCGGGACAGGGCGGGCGAGCAGTACTTC. Encoded protein: CASRDRAGEQYF.

The chain has TRBV6-5 and TRBJ1-1; 7 bases line up with TRBD1. The CDR3 extends over 14 amino acids. V lost 4 bases to trimming and J lost 3 bases; unmatched junction nucleotides: 5. The germline V gene encodes CDR1 MNHEY and CDR2 SVGAGI. This CDR3 reads CASSSNTGDTEAFF. As DNA, the CDR3 is TGTGCCAGCAGTTCAAACACAGGGGACACTGAAGCTTTCTTT.

A remark on this clone: Different DNA sequences within this sample yield the same CDR3. The chain links TRBV5-1 to TRBJ2-3, with 11 bases aligning to TRBD2. The CDR3 runs to 15 residues. CDR1 and CDR2 from the germline V gene are SGHRS and YFSETQ. Trimming removed 4 bases from V and 3 bases from J; junction bases left unmatched: 4. In DNA form, the CDR3 reads TGCGCCAGCAGCCTGGTAGCGGGGGGGACAGATACGCAGTATTTT. Protein product: CASSLVAGGTDTQYF.

This chain joins TRBV20-1 and TRBJ2-6, with 8 bases aligning to TRBD2. V shed 3 bases, J shed 0 bases, and the junction held 7 bases outside the gene matches. Germline loops: CDR1 DFQATT, CDR2 SNEGSKA (reference sequence). The CDR3 runs 17 residues. This CDR3 reads CSASSSGGGSGANVLTF. The CDR3 region has the DNA TGCAGTGCTAGTTCCAGCGGGGGTGGCTCTGGGGCCAACGTCCTGACTTTC.

The V gene is TRBV12-3 or TRBV12-4, the J gene TRBJ1-2; D perhaps matches TRBD1 (5 bases). CDR3 length: 13 residues. V lost 2 bases and J 4 bases, leaving 8 bases between the germline ends. The CDR3 nucleotides read TGTGCCAGCAGTTTACAGGGCCTCTATGGCTACACCTTC. It encodes CASSLQGLYGYTF.

Written as DNA, the CDR3 is TGTGCCAGCAGTAGAAGTGGCGGGGGGGCTAAGTTCAATGAGCAGTTCTTC. Its translation: CASSRSGGGAKFNEQFF. This chain joins TRBV6-2 or TRBV6-3 and TRBJ2-1; 9 positions agree with TRBD2. The CDR3 runs 17 residues. V lost 5 bases to trimming and J lost 6 bases; unmatched junction nucleotides: 14. Germline CDR1 and CDR2: MNHEY and SVGEGT.

J is TRBJ2-2 and V is TRBV28; TRBD2 matches 11 bases. V lost 6 bases and J lost 5; bases outside the gene matches: 5. CDR3 length: 15 residues. CDR1 and CDR2 (germline): MDHEN, SYDVKM. For the CDR3, the DNA is TGTGCCAGCAGACTAGCGGGGGCCCGAACCGGGGAGCTGTTTTTT. This translates into CASRLAGARTGELFF.

This clone came up once. This chain uses TRBV5-1 with TRBJ1-2; D is ambiguous. Trimming removed 3 bases from V and 5 bases from J, with 8 bases in between. Looked up from germline, CDR1 is SGHRS and CDR2 is YFSETQ. The CDR3 is 12 residues long. CDR3 sequence: CASSSTEYGYTF. The CDR3 DNA follows: TGCGCCAGCAGCTCGACGGAGTATGGCTACACCTTC.

The chain has TRBV19 and TRBJ1-1; TRBD1 might be the D (5 bases). Trimming cost V 4 bases and J 3 bases, with 9 bases left between them. The CDR3 covers 13 residues. Germline CDR1 is LNHDA and CDR2 is SQIVND (reference sequence). For the CDR3, the DNA is TGTGCCAGTAGTACACGGGGGTACACTGAAGCTTTCTTT. Translating gives CASSTRGYTEAFF.

The J gene is TRBJ2-1, the V gene TRBV30; no firm D call. V dropped 4 bases and J dropped 8 bases, with 15 bases sitting between them. Germline V gene data show CDR1 as GTSNPN and CDR2 as SVGIG (reference sequence). The CDR3 consists of 13 residues. CDR3 sequence (DNA): TGTGCCTGGACCGCGTCCCCGGCGGATGAGCAGTTCTTC. It yields the protein CAWTASPADEQFF.

This chain joins TRBV29-1 and TRBJ2-2; the match to TRBD1 covers 9 bases. Germline values: CDR1 SQVTM, CDR2 ANQGSEA. This CDR3 is built from 12 residues. The V segment lost 7 bases and the J segment 5 bases; nucleotides outside the gene matches: 2. In DNA, the CDR3 is TGCAGCGCGACAGGGGGGACCGGGGAGCTGTTTTTT. Its translation: CSATGGTGELFF.

V usage is TRBV4-3 and J usage is TRBJ2-7; the match to TRBD1 covers 7 bases. This CDR3 spans 14 amino acids. CDR1 is LGHNA and CDR2 is YSLEER in the germline V gene. The J segment lost 4 bases and the V segment lost 3 bases, leaving 6 bases of the junction unmatched. The CDR3 DNA reads TGCGCCAGCAGCCACGAACAGGGGATATACGAGCAGTACTTC. It yields the protein CASSHEQGIYEQYF.

The sample holds a few counts of this clone. The chain links TRBV5-1 to TRBJ1-1; D uncertain. Trimming shortened V by 4 bases and J by 2 bases, and 12 bases separated the two germline ends. CDR1 and CDR2 from the germline V gene are SGHRS and YFSETQ. The CDR3 loop spans 14 amino acids. The CDR3 protein is CASSPDTSNTEAFF. CDR3 DNA sequence: TGCGCCAGCAGCCCAGACACCTCAAACACTGAAGCTTTCTTT.

J is TRBJ2-2 and V is TRBV2; D possibly corresponds to TRBD1 (6 bases). Trimming removed 7 bases at V and 7 bases at J, with 10 bases between. The CDR3 covers 12 residues. Germline V gene lookup returns CDR1 SNHLY and CDR2 FYNNEI. The CDR3 protein is CASNSGVGELFF. DNA for the CDR3: TGTGCCAGCAACTCAGGGGTCGGGGAGCTGTTTTTT.

This clone was picked up a small number of times. V usage is TRBV15 and J usage is TRBJ1-2; 7 bases map to TRBD1. Germline CDR1 is LNHNV and CDR2 is YYDKDF (reference sequence). The junction had 1 base not matched to a gene; V was cut back by 8 bases and J by 4 bases. The CDR3 is 11 amino acids. The DNA for the CDR3 is TGTGCCACCGGGACAGCCTATGGCTACACCTTC. Translating it yields CATGTAYGYTF.

This clone was counted only a few times. The chain links TRBV11-2 to TRBJ2-7, with D maybe TRBD2 (6 bases). The V end was cut by 5 bases, the J end by 4 bases, with 18 bases between. The CDR3 has 15 residues. CDR1 is SGHAT and CDR2 is FQNNGV in the germline V gene. The CDR3 DNA reads TGTGCCAGCAGCCCAATCGGGGGTCCTCTTTACGAGCAGTACTTC. It encodes CASSPIGGPLYEQYF.

The CDR3, as DNA: TGCGCCAGCAGCGCGGGCCGCTCTGGGGCCAACGTCCTGACTTTC. It yields the protein CASSAGRSGANVLTF. The V and J genes are TRBV5-1 and TRBJ2-6, with D possibly being TRBD2 (5 bases). V lost 4 bases, J lost 0 bases, and 8 bases lay in between. This CDR3 has 15 amino acids. From germline, CDR1 is SGHRS and CDR2 YFSETQ.

The chain employs TRBV2 and TRBJ1-5, with 7 bases matching TRBD1. The germline gives CDR1 SNHLY, CDR2 FYNNEI. J lost 0 bases, V lost 6 bases, and 5 bases had no gene match. This CDR3 has 15 amino acids. The CDR3 reads CASRRDRNSNQPQHF. CDR3 DNA sequence: TGTGCCAGCAGACGGGACAGAAATAGCAATCAGCCCCAGCATTTT.

The chain employs TRBV28 and TRBJ1-5, with 8 bases aligning to TRBD1. The germline CDR1 and CDR2 sequences are MDHEN and SYDVKM. This CDR3 spans 16 amino acids. V lost 7 bases to trimming and J lost 6 bases; unmatched junction nucleotides: 14. The chain's CDR3 is CASKSLRDRKVQPQHF. The CDR3 DNA reads TGTGCCAGCAAATCCCTCCGGGACAGGAAGGTTCAGCCCCAGCATTTT.

The chain links TRBV27 to TRBJ2-5, with 7 bases that match TRBD2. Trimming removed 6 bases from V and 7 bases from J; junction bases left unmatched: 11. The CDR3 runs to 14 residues. CDR1 and CDR2 (germline): MNHEY, SMNVEV (reference sequence). The CDR3 sequence: CASRSFAGDRTQYF. In DNA form, the CDR3 reads TGTGCCAGCAGGTCCTTTGCGGGGGACCGGACCCAGTACTTC.

The CDR3 sequence is CASSETGTTALYGYTF. The CDR3 bases are TGTGCCAGCAGTGAGACCGGGACAACGGCCTTATATGGCTACACCTTC. This chain links TRBV6-1 with TRBJ1-2; D perhaps matches TRBD1 (6 bases). The germline V gene encodes CDR1 MNHNS and CDR2 SASEGT. This CDR3 contains 16 residues. The V end was cut by 3 bases, the J end by 5 bases, with 19 bases between.